Each of the 26 T cell receptor beta chains below was sequenced from the same sample in a study of long-term antiretroviral therapy in people with HIV. Researchers ran immunoSEQ v3.0 at survey level. Sequencing used immunoSEQ multiplex PCR; TCRdb keeps in-frame clones, though not all of them. This table has around 38,000 clones, about 94% appearing once. Source: unsorted PBMCs, taken approximately 9.5 years after starting antiretroviral therapy. Receptors originate from a man aged 25 to 40 with HIV.

The chain combines TRBV9 with TRBJ2-7; D unresolved. Germline loops: CDR1 SGDLS, CDR2 YYNGEE. The V and J ends lost 4 bases and 5 bases respectively, with 16 bases between them. The CDR3 runs to 14 residues. The CDR3 DNA reads as TGTGCCAGCAGCCCTTTGGGCGGTACAGACGAGCAGTACTTC. Its translation is CASSPLGGTDEQYF. Variable domain in full (rest from reference TRBV9 and TRBJ2-7): DSGVTQTPKHLITATGQRVTLRCSPRSGDLSVYWYQQSLDQGLQFLIQYYNGEERAKGNILERFSAQQFPDLHSELNLSSLELGDSALYFCASSPLGGTDEQYFGPGTRLTVT.

The chain couples TRBV7-2 to TRBJ1-2; D remains ambiguous. Germline V gene data show CDR1 as SGHTA and CDR2 as FQGNSA. The CDR3 extends over 14 amino acids. Trimming cost V 2 bases and J 4 bases, with 11 bases left between them. The CDR3 here is CASSLNSVGYGYTF. The CDR3 coding sequence is TGTGCCAGCAGCTTAAACTCAGTGGGCTATGGCTACACCTTC.

This chain links TRBV21-1 with TRBJ2-7; the tabulated D call, TRBD1, remains unverified against the DNA. TRBV21-1 is a pseudogene locus. The CDR3 consists of 17 residues. The CDR3 DNA reads as TGTGCCAGCAAAGATGCACGAGGACAAGAACTCCCGTACGAGCAGTACGTC. This sequence encodes CASKDARGQELPYEQYV.

This sequence joins TRBV29-1 and TRBJ2-7; 10 bases line up with TRBD1. The germline V gene has CDR1 SQVTM and CDR2 ANQGSEA. There are 14 residues in the CDR3. The trim removed 6 bases at V and 5 bases at J, leaving 10 bases unmatched. CDR3 DNA sequence: TGCAGCGTAAGTGTTGGGACAGGGGCTCACGAGCAGTACTTC. Amino acid sequence: CSVSVGTGAHEQYF.

This clone has a single count. V is TRBV5-1 and J is TRBJ1-1, with TRBD1 matching over 10 bases. Germline CDR1 and CDR2: SGHRS and YFSETQ. J was trimmed by 5 bases and V by 4 bases; bases with no gene match: 14. This CDR3 spans 17 amino acids. The CDR3 protein is CASSVIRDRGGGTEAFF. The CDR3 coding sequence is TGCGCCAGCAGCGTAATCCGGGACAGGGGAGGGGGAACTGAAGCTTTCTTT.

The gene calls are TRBV6-6 and TRBJ1-3; D is possibly TRBD1 (6 bases). The CDR3 has 14 residues. CDR1 is MNHNY and CDR2 is SVGAGI in the germline V gene (reference sequence). The germline V and J ends were trimmed by 6 bases and 4 bases, with 13 bases remaining between them. CDR3 bases: TGTGCCAGCAGCCTCCAGGGGTGGGGAAACACCATATATTTT. It codes for CASSLQGWGNTIYF.

This clone was counted between two and nine times. This chain connects TRBV6-1 to TRBJ1-5; D gene ambiguous. The V end lost 1 base, the J end lost 6 bases, and 4 bases lay between the germline ends. CDR1 is MNHNS and CDR2 is SASEGT in the germline V gene. The CDR3 is 12 amino acids. CDR3 nucleotides: TGTGCCAGCAGTGAAGGTTTTCAGCCCCAGCATTTT. It encodes CASSEGFQPQHF.

V gene TRBV5-1 combines with J gene TRBJ1-1; 9 bases are a match to TRBD1. The CDR3 has 15 residues. Germline V gives CDR1 SGHRS, CDR2 YFSETQ. The trim removed 0 bases at V and 3 bases at J, leaving 3 bases unmatched. CDR3: CASSLGGQGYTEAFF. CDR3 coding DNA: TGCGCCAGCAGCTTGGGCGGACAGGGGTACACTGAAGCTTTCTTT. Full variable domain (remainder filled in from reference TRBV5-1 and TRBJ1-1): KAGVTQTPRYLIKTRGQQVTLSCSPISGHRSVSWYQQTPGQGLQFLFEYFSETQRNKGNFPGRFSGRQFSNSRSEMNVSTLELGDSALYLCASSLGGQGYTEAFFGQGTRLTVV.

The V call is TRBV27, the J call TRBJ2-1; 7 nucleotides line up with TRBD1. Trimming took 1 base from V and 5 from J; bases not matched to a gene: 14. Germline V gene data show CDR1 as MNHEY and CDR2 as SMNVEV (reference sequence). The CDR3 is made up of 18 amino acids. CDR3 in DNA: TGTGCCAGCAGTTTATTCTCTGGCGCCGGGACAGTCCACAATGAGCAGTTCTTC. Encoded protein: CASSLFSGAGTVHNEQFF.

CDR3 residues: CASSEQGVFPEAFF. The CDR3 DNA follows: TGTGCCAGCAGTGAACAGGGGGTATTTCCTGAAGCTTTCTTT. The J gene is TRBJ1-1, the V gene TRBV6-1; 7 bases line up with TRBD1. Germline V gene sequence: CDR1 MNHNS, CDR2 SASEGT. CDR3 length equals 14 residues. J gave up 6 bases and V 2 bases, and 6 bases lay outside the gene matches.

The chain joins TRBV2 to TRBJ1-5; D ambiguous. V was trimmed by 8 bases and J by 0 bases, leaving 14 bases between them. CDR1 SNHLY and CDR2 FYNNEI come from the germline V gene. There are 15 residues in the CDR3. In DNA, the CDR3 is TGTGCCAGCGGAAAACAGACATCTAGCAATCAGCCCCAGCATTTT. It translates to CASGKQTSSNQPQHF.

This clone was recorded once. This rearrangement joins TRBV25-1 to TRBJ1-2; D gene uncertain. The V gene lost 3 bases and the J gene lost 7 bases, with 9 bases spanning the gap. The CDR3 is 12 residues long. Germline V gene sequence: CDR1 MGHDK, CDR2 SYGVNS. CDR3 in amino acids: CASSDPWGGYTF. The CDR3 bases are TGTGCCAGCAGTGACCCCTGGGGTGGCTACACCTTC.

The chain has TRBV14 and TRBJ1-6; D unresolved. Germline loops: CDR1 SGHDN, CDR2 FVKESK. Trimming took off 4 bases at V and 11 bases at J, with 12 bases between the two ends. The CDR3 totals 13 residues. The CDR3 DNA is TGTGCCAGCAGCCCCTTCGATAGTACACCCCTCCACTTT. Its translation: CASSPFDSTPLHF. Full variable domain (remainder filled in from reference TRBV14 and TRBJ1-6): EAGVTQFPSHSVIEKGQTVTLRCDPISGHDNLYWYRRVMGKEIKFLLHFVKESKQDESGMPNNRFLAERTGGTYSTLKVQPAELEDSGVYFCASSPFDSTPLHFGNGTRLTVT.

The chain couples TRBV6-5 to TRBJ2-5, with D possibly matching TRBD1 (6 bases). The CDR3 extends over 14 amino acids. Per the germline V gene, CDR1 is MNHEY and CDR2 is SVGAGI. V lost 6 bases, J lost 0 bases, and 11 bases lay in between. The CDR3 protein is CASSAGQHQETQYF. CDR3 nucleotide sequence: TGTGCCAGCAGCGCCGGACAGCACCAAGAGACCCAGTACTTC.

The CDR3 DNA follows: TGCGCCAGCAGTCTCCAGGGCGAAACTGAAGCTTTCTTT. Amino acid sequence: CASSLQGETEAFF. The V call is TRBV5-1, the J call TRBJ1-1; TRBD1 is a possible D gene (5 bases). Germline loops: CDR1 SGHRS, CDR2 YFSETQ. CDR3 length: 13 amino acids. The V end lost 5 bases, the J end lost 5 bases, and 13 bases lay between the germline ends.

The rearrangement joins TRBV2 to TRBJ2-3; no clear D. Deletions cut 6 bases from V and 6 bases from J, with 13 bases between. The germline V gene encodes CDR1 SNHLY and CDR2 FYNNEI. This CDR3 spans 13 amino acids. The CDR3 reads CASSVDETDTQYF. CDR3 nucleotides: TGTGCCAGCAGCGTAGATGAGACGGATACGCAGTATTTT.

The V call is TRBV2, the J call TRBJ1-4, with D uncertain. V was shortened by 7 bases and J by 14 bases, with 26 bases between the two germline ends. The CDR3 consists of 15 residues. Germline CDR1 is SNHLY and CDR2 is FYNNEI. Written as DNA, the CDR3 is TGTGCCAGCAATTTCGATCGAATGGGTAATGTCGGCCTGTTTTTT. Protein sequence: CASNFDRMGNVGLFF.

V usage is TRBV28 and J usage is TRBJ1-6; possibly TRBD1 for D (6 bases). Germline V lookup: CDR1 MDHEN, CDR2 SYDVKM. The V end lost 3 bases, the J end lost 11 bases, and 14 bases lay between the germline ends. The CDR3 loop spans 14 amino acids. CDR3 nucleotide sequence: TGTGCCAGCAGTTTTAGAGGGGGTTATGCACCCCTCCACTTT. Translating gives CASSFRGGYAPLHF. The full variable domain, rest sourced from reference TRBV28 and TRBJ1-6, is DVKVTQSSRYLVKRTGEKVFLECVQDMDHENMFWYRQDPGLGLRLIYFSYDVKMKEKGDIPEGYSVSREKKERFSLILESASTNQTSMYLCASSFRGGYAPLHFGNGTRLTVT.

The rearrangement uses TRBV27 and TRBJ2-4; D not certain. Germline V gene sequence: CDR1 MNHEY, CDR2 SMNVEV (reference sequence). V lost 1 base to trimming and J lost 1 base, with 11 bases between them. The CDR3 is 16 amino acids. CDR3 DNA: TGTGCCAGCAGTTTATTAGGGATGGGGGCCAAAAACATTCAGTACTTC. Protein sequence: CASSLLGMGAKNIQYF.

This clone appeared once. This chain links TRBV28 with TRBJ1-2, with a tentative D call TRBD1 (5 bases). Germline CDR1 and CDR2: MDHEN and SYDVKM. V lost 4 bases and J lost 8, with 17 bases in between. The length of the CDR3 is 14 residues. The CDR3 spells CASSWGDPGVGYTF. CDR3 in DNA: TGTGCCAGCAGTTGGGGGGACCCCGGGGTGGGCTACACCTTC.

The CDR3 DNA is TGTGCCAGCAGCTCCCTAGCGGGGGTGAACACCGGGGAGCTGTTTTTT. It translates to CASSSLAGVNTGELFF. The V call is TRBV11-2, the J call TRBJ2-2; 10 positions agree with TRBD2. The CDR3 has 16 amino acids. V shed 4 bases and J 1 base; nucleotides not matched to a gene: 3. Germline CDR1 SGHAT, CDR2 FQNNGV. The full variable domain, its missing parts supplied by reference TRBV11-2 and TRBJ2-2, is EAGVAQSPRYKIIEKRQSVAFWCNPISGHATLYWYQQILGQGPKLLIQFQNNGVVDDSQLPKDRFSAERLKGVDSTLKIQPAKLEDSAVYLCASSSLAGVNTGELFFGEGSRLTVL.

The chain couples TRBV9 to TRBJ2-1; 7 bases fit TRBD2. Germline assignment: CDR1 SGDLS and CDR2 YYNGEE. With V trimmed by 0 bases and J by 7 bases, 4 bases remained unmatched. The CDR3 extends over 14 amino acids. As DNA, the CDR3 is TGTGCCAGCAGCGTAGTGGGAGGGTCGAATGAGCAGTTCTTC. Encoded protein: CASSVVGGSNEQFF. Together with reference TRBV9 and TRBJ2-1, the CDR3 gives the full variable domain: DSGVTQTPKHLITATGQRVTLRCSPRSGDLSVYWYQQSLDQGLQFLIQYYNGEERAKGNILERFSAQQFPDLHSELNLSSLELGDSALYFCASSVVGGSNEQFFGPGTRLTVL.

The chain uses TRBV5-1 and TRBJ2-7; 9 bases line up with TRBD1. From germline, CDR1 is SGHRS and CDR2 YFSETQ. The CDR3 is 14 amino acids. V was clipped by 4 bases and J by 2 bases; unmatched bases: 4. The CDR3, as DNA: TGCGCCAGCAGCGACCGGACAGGGGCCTACGAGCAGTACTTC. This encodes CASSDRTGAYEQYF.

This clone showed up just once. The DNA of the CDR3 is TGTGCCAGCAGTTCGACAGGGGTAGCTTTCTTT. Translated: CASSSTGVAFF. The chain combines TRBV6-5 with TRBJ1-1, with 8 bases matching TRBD1. The germline V gene encodes CDR1 MNHEY and CDR2 SVGAGI. V gave up 4 bases and J gave up 10 bases; unmatched junction bases: 2. This CDR3 comprises 11 residues.

The gene calls are TRBV9 and TRBJ2-3, with no clear D. Germline V gene sequence: CDR1 SGDLS, CDR2 YYNGEE. The CDR3 has 15 amino acids. Trimming stripped 0 bases from V and 1 base from J, with 9 bases between. In DNA, the CDR3 is TGTGCCAGCAGCGTAGGCCTAGTTGGCACAGATACGCAGTATTTT. It specifies CASSVGLVGTDTQYF.

This rearrangement joins TRBV4-2 to TRBJ2-2, with D maybe TRBD2 (5 bases). Deletions cut 4 bases from V and 0 bases from J, with 12 bases between. The CDR3 extends over 16 amino acids. CDR1 and CDR2 from the germline V gene are LGHNA and YNFKEQ. CDR3 coding DNA: TGTGCCAGCAGCCTCCTTCGAGGGCCGAACACCGGGGAGCTGTTTTTT. Protein sequence: CASSLLRGPNTGELFF.